This T cell receptor (beta chain) was recovered during a study of blood T cell repertoires in COVID-19. Looking at the study overall: Acute-phase and convalescent COVID-19 samples originated in the United States, Italy and Spain.

The method was immunoSEQ multiplex PCR; TCRdb's version includes in-frame clones alone and lacks a portion of them. The sample gives about 100,000 clones, about 88% of which show up once; over 2.5% is in the top ten. The V end was cut by 3 bases, the J end by 1 base, with 9 bases between. Germline CDR1 and CDR2: SGHDN and FVKESK. This CDR3 comprises 14 residues. This TCR was recovered from a woman older than 75 with acute or convalescent COVID-19. Material for sequencing was peripheral blood. The rearrangement links TRBV14 to TRBJ1-1; no reliable D call. Here the CDR3 reads CASSHNGRNTEAFF. For the CDR3, the DNA is TGTGCCAGCAGCCACAATGGCAGGAACACTGAAGCTTTCTTT.